A selection of T cell receptor beta chains follows, all from one sample in a study of cytomegalovirus exposure and HLA in healthy donors. This table comes from immunoSEQ multiplex PCR, and its TCRdb copy is limited to in-frame clones, with some not included. The sample carries about 200,000 clones, approximately 70% recorded once. Sequenced sample: PBMCs. Receptors were obtained from a woman aged 25 to 39 in good health and CMV-seronegative. CDR3s include the opening cysteine and the closing phenylalanine or tryptophan. A D gene is named only where the DNA matches it firmly. Part of the rows lack a size; the others show once, few, many or a class for expanded clones.

TRBV27	TRBD2	-	TRBJ2-1	CASSPRTSARDNEQFF	TGTGCCAGCAGTCCCCGGACTAGCGCACGGGACAATGAGCAGTTCTTC
TRBV27	-	-	TRBJ2-7	CASSLLGGQDSYEQYF	TGTGCCAGCAGTTTATTGGGGGGGCAAGACTCCTACGAGCAGTACTTC
TRBV9	TRBD1	-	TRBJ2-1	CASSVRDSYNEQFF	TGTGCCAGCAGCGTAAGGGACAGTTACAATGAGCAGTTCTTC
TRBV10-2	-	-	TRBJ2-7	CASSEGSVYEQYF	TGCGCCAGCAGTGAAGGTAGCGTCTACGAGCAGTACTTC
TRBV30	TRBD1	-	TRBJ1-1	CAWNRDRDTEAFF	TGTGCCTGGAACCGGGACAGGGACACTGAAGCTTTCTTT
TRBV11-2	-	-	TRBJ2-2	CASSSERTKAGELFF	TGTGCCAGCAGCTCCGAAAGGACTAAGGCCGGGGAGCTGTTTTTT
TRBV7-7	-	once	TRBJ2-1	CASSLGGQNEQFF	TGTGCTAGCAGCCTGGGGGGGCAAAATGAGCAGTTCTTC
TRBV19	-	-	TRBJ1-5	CASTPRGGVDMGNQPQHF	TGTGCCAGTACCCCTCGCGGAGGGGTGGATATGGGCAATCAGCCCCAGCATTTT
TRBV29-1	-	-	TRBJ2-5	CSVGIKGETQYF	TGCAGCGTCGGGATTAAGGGAGAGACCCAGTACTTC
TRBV18	TRBD1	-	TRBJ1-5	CATAGQGANQPQHF	TGTGCCACCGCAGGACAGGGGGCAAATCAGCCCCAGCATTTT
TRBV6-1	-	-	TRBJ2-7	CASSEATVGPPQYF	TGTGCCAGCAGTGAAGCTACTGTTGGGCCTCCGCAGTACTTC
TRBV7-2	-	-	TRBJ2-3	CASSLVGGSDTQYF	TGTGCCAGCAGCTTAGTTGGGGGCTCAGATACGCAGTATTTT
TRBV7-8	-	-	TRBJ2-1	CASSLTVSSYNEQFF	TGTGCCAGCAGCTTAACAGTCTCCTCCTACAATGAGCAGTTCTTC
TRBV6-5	TRBD2	-	TRBJ2-1	CASSYTGTSSYNEQFF	TGTGCCAGCAGTTACACCGGGACTAGCAGCTACAATGAGCAGTTCTTC
TRBV7-2	-	-	TRBJ1-2	CASSLAGGLGYGYTF	TGTGCCAGCAGCTTAGCGGGGGGGCTGGGCTATGGCTACACCTTC
TRBV6-1	-	-	TRBJ2-7	CASLSFYEQYF	TGTGCCAGCCTGAGCTTCTACGAGCAGTACTTC
TRBV4-1	-	-	TRBJ2-1	CASSQVGLYNEQFF	TGCGCCAGCAGCCAAGTGGGACTCTACAATGAGCAGTTCTTC
TRBV13	TRBD1	-	TRBJ2-3	CASSPGTGTDTQYF	TGTGCCAGCAGCCCTGGGACAGGGACAGATACGCAGTATTTT
TRBV11-2	TRBD2	few	TRBJ2-1	CASSLPPAGLARYNEQFF	TGTGCCAGCAGCTTACCCCCCGCCGGACTAGCGCGATACAATGAGCAGTTCTTC
TRBV7-2	-	-	TRBJ2-5	CASSLDSAPQETQYF	TGTGCCAGCAGCTTAGACTCCGCCCCGCAAGAGACCCAGTACTTC
TRBV27	-	-	TRBJ2-7	CASSLHSTYEQYF	TGTGCCAGCAGTTTACACAGCACCTACGAGCAGTACTTC
TRBV5-6	TRBD1	-	TRBJ2-7	CASSYRQGPVQYF	TGTGCCAGCAGCTATAGACAGGGACCGGTGCAGTACTTC
TRBV4-1	-	few	TRBJ1-3	CASAPTGTGNTIYF	TGCGCCAGCGCCCCGACAGGAACTGGAAACACCATATATTTT
TRBV19	-	-	TRBJ2-5	CASSRPMETQYF	TGTGCCAGTAGTAGGCCCATGGAGACCCAGTACTTC